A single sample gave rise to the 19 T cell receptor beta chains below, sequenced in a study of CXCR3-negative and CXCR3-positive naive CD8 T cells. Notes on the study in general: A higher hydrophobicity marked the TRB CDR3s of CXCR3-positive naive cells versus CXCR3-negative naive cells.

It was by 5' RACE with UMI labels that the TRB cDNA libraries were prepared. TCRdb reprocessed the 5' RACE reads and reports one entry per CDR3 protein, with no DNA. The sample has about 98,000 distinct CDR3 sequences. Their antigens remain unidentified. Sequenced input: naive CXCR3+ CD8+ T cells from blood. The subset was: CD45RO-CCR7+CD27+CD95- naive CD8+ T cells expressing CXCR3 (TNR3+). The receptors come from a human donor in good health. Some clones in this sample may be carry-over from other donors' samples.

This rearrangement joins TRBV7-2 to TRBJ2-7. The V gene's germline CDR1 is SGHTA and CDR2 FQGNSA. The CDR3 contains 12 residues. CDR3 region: CASSLNPYEQYF. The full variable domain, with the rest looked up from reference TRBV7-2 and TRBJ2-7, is GAGVSQSPSNKVTEKGKDVELRCDPISGHTALYWYRQSLGQGLEFLIYFQGNSAPDKSGLPSDRFSAERTGGSVSTLTIQRTQQEDSAVYLCASSLNPYEQYFGPGTRLTVT.

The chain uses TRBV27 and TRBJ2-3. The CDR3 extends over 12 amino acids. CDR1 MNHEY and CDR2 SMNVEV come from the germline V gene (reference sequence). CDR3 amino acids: CASSRGTDTQYF.

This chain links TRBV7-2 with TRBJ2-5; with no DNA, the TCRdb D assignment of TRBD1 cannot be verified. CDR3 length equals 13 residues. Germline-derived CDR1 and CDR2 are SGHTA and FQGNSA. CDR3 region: CASSWTDQETQYF.

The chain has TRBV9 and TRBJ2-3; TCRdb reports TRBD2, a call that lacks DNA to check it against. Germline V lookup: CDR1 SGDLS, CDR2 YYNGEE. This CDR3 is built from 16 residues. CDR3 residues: CASGRAGFSTTDTQYF.

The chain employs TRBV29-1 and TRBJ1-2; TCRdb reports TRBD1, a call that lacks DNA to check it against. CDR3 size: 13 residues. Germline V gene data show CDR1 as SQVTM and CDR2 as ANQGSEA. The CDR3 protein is CSVVAGGGYGYTF.

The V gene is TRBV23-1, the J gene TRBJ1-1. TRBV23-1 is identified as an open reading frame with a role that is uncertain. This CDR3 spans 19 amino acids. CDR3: CASSHSGPGIVRMNTEAFF.

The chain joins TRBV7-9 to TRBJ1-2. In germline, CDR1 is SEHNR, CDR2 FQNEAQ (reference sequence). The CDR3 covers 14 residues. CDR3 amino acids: CASSSIRGGYGYTF.

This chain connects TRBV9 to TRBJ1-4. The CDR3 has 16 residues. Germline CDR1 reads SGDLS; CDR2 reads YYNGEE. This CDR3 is CASSVGPESTNEKLFF.

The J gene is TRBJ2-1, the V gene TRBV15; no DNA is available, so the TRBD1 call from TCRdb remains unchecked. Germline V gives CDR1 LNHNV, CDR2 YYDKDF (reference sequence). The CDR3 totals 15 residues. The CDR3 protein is CATSIRGASYNEQFF.

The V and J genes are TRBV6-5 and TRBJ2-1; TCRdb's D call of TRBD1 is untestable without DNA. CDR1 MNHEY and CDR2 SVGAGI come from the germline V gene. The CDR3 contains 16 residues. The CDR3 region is CASSYARDRGYNEQFF.

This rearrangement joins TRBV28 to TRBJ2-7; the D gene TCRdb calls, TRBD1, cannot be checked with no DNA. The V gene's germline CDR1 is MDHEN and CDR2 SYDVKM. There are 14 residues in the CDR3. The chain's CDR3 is CASSYMGRAYEQYF.

This chain's CDR3 is CASSFGTETYGYTF. The chain combines TRBV7-2 with TRBJ1-2; checking the TCRdb D call of TRBD1 is not possible without DNA. Germline-derived CDR1 and CDR2 are SGHTA and FQGNSA. This CDR3 comprises 14 residues.

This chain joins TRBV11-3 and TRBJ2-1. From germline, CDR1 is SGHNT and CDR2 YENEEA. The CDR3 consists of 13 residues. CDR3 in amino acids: CASSLDRRDEQFF.

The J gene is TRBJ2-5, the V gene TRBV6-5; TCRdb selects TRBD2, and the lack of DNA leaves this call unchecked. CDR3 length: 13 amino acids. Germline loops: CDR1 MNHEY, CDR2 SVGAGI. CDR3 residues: CASTEYGGETQYF.

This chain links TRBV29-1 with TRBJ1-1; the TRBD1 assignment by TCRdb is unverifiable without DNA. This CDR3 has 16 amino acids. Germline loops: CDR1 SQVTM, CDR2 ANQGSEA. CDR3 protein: CSGLVRDGIMNTEAFF.

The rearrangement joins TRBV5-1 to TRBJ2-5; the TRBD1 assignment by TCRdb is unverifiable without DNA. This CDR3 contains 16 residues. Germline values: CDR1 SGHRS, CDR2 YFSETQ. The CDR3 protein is CASSSRDRGRAETQYF.

The CDR3 region is CASSPGAPVSSYNEQFF. V gene TRBV7-6 combines with J gene TRBJ2-1; TCRdb names TRBD1, which stays unverified in the absence of DNA. This CDR3 region has 17 residues. Looked up from germline, CDR1 is SGHVS and CDR2 is FNYEAQ.

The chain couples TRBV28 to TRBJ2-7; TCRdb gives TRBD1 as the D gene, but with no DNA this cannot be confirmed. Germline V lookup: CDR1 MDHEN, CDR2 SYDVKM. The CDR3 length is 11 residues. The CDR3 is CASRTGEQQYF.

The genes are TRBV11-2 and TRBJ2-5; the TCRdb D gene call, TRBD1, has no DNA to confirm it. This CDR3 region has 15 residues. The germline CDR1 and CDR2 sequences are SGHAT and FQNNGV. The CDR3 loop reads CASSPLGGTLETQYF. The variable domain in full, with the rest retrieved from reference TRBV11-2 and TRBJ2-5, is EAGVAQSPRYKIIEKRQSVAFWCNPISGHATLYWYQQILGQGPKLLIQFQNNGVVDDSQLPKDRFSAERLKGVDSTLKIQPAKLEDSAVYLCASSPLGGTLETQYFGPGTRLLVL.